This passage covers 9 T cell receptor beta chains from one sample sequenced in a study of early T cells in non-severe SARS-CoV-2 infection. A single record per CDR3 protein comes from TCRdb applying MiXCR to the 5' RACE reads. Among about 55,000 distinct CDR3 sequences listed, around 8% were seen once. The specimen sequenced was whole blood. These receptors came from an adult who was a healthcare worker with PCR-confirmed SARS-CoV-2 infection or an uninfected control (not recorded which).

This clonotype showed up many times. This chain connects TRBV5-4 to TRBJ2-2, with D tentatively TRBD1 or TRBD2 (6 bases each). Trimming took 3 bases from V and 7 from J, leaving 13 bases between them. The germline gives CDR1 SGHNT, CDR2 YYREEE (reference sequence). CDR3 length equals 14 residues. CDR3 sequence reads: CASSSQGGGGELFF. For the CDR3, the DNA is TGTGCCAGCAGCTCACAGGGAGGTGGCGGGGAGCTGTTTTTT.

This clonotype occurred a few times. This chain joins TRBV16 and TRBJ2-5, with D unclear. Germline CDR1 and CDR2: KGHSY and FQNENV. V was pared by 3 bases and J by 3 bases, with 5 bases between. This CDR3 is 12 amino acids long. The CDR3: CASSQEEETQYF. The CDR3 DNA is TGTGCCAGCAGCCAGGAAGAAGAGACCCAGTACTTC.

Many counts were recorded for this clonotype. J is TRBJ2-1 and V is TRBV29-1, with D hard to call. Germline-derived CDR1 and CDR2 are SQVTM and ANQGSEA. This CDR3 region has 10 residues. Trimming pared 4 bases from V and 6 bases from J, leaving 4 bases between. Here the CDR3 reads CSVGVNEQFF. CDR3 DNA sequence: TGCAGCGTTGGGGTCAATGAGCAGTTCTTC.

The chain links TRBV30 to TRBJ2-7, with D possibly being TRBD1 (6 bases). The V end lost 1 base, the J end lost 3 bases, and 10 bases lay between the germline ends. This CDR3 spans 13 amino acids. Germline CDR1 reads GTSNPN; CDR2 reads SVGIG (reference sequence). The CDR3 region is CAWSAGQGYEQYF. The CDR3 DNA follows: TGTGCCTGGAGTGCGGGACAAGGCTACGAGCAGTACTTC.

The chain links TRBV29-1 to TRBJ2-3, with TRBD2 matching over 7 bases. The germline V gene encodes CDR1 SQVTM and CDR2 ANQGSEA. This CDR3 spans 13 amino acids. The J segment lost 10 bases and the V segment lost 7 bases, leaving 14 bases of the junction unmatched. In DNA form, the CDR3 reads TGCAGCGCCCATCGGGGGGAGGGTGCTCCGCAGTATTTT. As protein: CSAHRGEGAPQYF.

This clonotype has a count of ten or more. CDR3 coding DNA: TGTGCCAGCAGTTTACGGGCGGGGCCAGACACTGAAGCTTTCTTT. Its protein product is CASSLRAGPDTEAFF. This chain links TRBV12-3 or TRBV12-4 with TRBJ1-1, with a weak D call TRBD1 (5 bases). This CDR3 contains 15 residues. Between the trimmed V and J ends, which lost 2 bases and 3 bases, there was a span of 13 bases.

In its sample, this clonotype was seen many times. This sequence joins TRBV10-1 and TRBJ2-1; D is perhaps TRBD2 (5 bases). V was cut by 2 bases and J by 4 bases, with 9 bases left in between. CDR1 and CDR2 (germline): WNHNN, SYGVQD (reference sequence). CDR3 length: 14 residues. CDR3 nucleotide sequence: TGCGCCAGCAGTGAGGGAGCGGAGTACAATGAGCAGTTCTTC. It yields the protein CASSEGAEYNEQFF.

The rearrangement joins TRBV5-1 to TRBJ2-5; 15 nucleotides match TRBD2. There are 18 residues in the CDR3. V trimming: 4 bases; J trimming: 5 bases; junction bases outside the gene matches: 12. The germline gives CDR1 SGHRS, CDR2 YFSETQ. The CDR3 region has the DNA TGCGCCAGCAGCCCGGGACTAGCGGGAGGACCGGCCGGGGAGACCCAGTACTTC. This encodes CASSPGLAGGPAGETQYF.

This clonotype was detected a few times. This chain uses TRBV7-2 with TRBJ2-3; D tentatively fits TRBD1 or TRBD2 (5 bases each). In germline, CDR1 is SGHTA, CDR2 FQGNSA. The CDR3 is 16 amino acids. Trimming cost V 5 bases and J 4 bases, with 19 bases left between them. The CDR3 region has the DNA TGTGCCAGCAGCCCCCGGGACCTCCTGGCCCCAGATACGCAGTATTTT. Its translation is CASSPRDLLAPDTQYF.